This T cell receptor (beta chain) was identified in a study of CD4 T cells in relation to SARS-CoV-2 and coronaviruses. Turning to the study itself: TCR beta CDR3s were sequenced after approximately nine-day antigen culture of PBMCs. Negative control cultures got HIV-1 Nef peptides or no peptide.

The unexposed donors gave CD4+ T cells in about 2011-2018, prior to COVID-19. The cells were cultured for approximately ten days before CD4+ T cells were isolated. Each well had 1.5 million to 2.5 million PBMCs in around 5% human AB serum with IL-2. Data came from immunoSEQ multiplex PCR; TCRdb stores just in-frame clones and leaves some out. The sample consists of roughly 18,000 clones, roughly 80% of them appearing once. This clone was seen a few times. Its antigen is still unknown. J was trimmed by 8 bases and V by 3 bases; bases with no gene match: 8. Germline lookup yields CDR1 LGHDT and CDR2 YNNKEL (reference sequence). The CDR3 has 17 residues.

The receptor comes from a human donor in good health. The sequencing input was CD4+ T cells from PBMCs, cultured in vitro. The chain couples TRBV3-1 (or the pseudogene TRBV3-2) to TRBJ2-1, with 15 bases matching TRBD2. The CDR3 DNA reads as TGTGCCAGCAGCCATTCGGGACTAGCGGGAGGTGGTGATGAGCAGTTCTTC. Its translation is CASSHSGLAGGGDEQFF.